Sequencing of this T cell receptor beta chain was carried out in a study of identifying expanded T cells in peripheral blood. On this clone itself: Its antigen is unknown.

Study-wide results and caveats: Technical replicates showed roughly 1.2 changed clones; two weeks roughly 16; four weeks 19. Across healthy donors, higher total template counts meant significantly greater two-week count variance.

During the collection period, no donor immune events like infections were recorded. CDR1 is SGHRS and CDR2 is YFSETQ in the germline V gene. The V and J ends lost 3 bases and 5 bases, in that order; junction bases with no gene match: 9. CDR3 length: 15 amino acids. Sequenced by immunoSEQ multiplex PCR; TCRdb stores in-frame clones only, minus some. The repertoire holds about 82,000 clones, 70% to 90% seen once, with 7% to 8.5% in the top ten. The chain links TRBV5-1 to TRBJ2-3; 7 bases align to TRBD2. Sequencing was carried out using blood. The clonotype comes from a person aged 18-69 years in good health. CDR3: CASSSSGENIDTQYF. The DNA of the CDR3 is TGCGCCAGCAGCTCCAGCGGGGAGAATATAGATACGCAGTATTTT.